A selection of T cell receptor beta chains follows, all from one sample in a study of T cells in Graves' hyperthyroidism and ophthalmopathy. TCRdb analysed the multiplex PCR reads with MiXCR anew, one entry per CDR3 protein. The table lists hundreds of thousands of distinct CDR3 sequences, around 20% of them singletons, with 16% in the top ten. The specimen sequenced was blood. These receptors were obtained from a woman between 45 and 60 years old with Graves' hyperthyroidism that later progressed to Graves' ophthalmopathy. CDR3s include the opening cysteine and the closing phenylalanine or tryptophan. The D gene is left open where the match is weak. Clone size is shown for a subset of rows, as once, few, many or a class of expanded clone.

CDR3aa: CASSPYRGPSNQPQHF
CDR3nt: TGTGCCAGCAGTCCCTACAGGGGGCCTAGCAATCAGCCCCAGCATTTT
abundance: .
v_gene: TRBV28
d_gene: TRBD1
j_gene: TRBJ1-5

CDR3aa: CASSSDRSTNEKLFF
CDR3nt: TGTGCCAGCTCATCAGACAGGTCAACTAATGAAAAACTGTTTTTT
abundance: many
v_gene: TRBV18
d_gene: .
j_gene: TRBJ1-4

CDR3aa: CASSLASGVTGELFF
CDR3nt: TGTGCCAGCAGCTTGGCCTCAGGGGTCACCGGGGAGCTGTTTTTT
abundance: few
v_gene: TRBV5-4
d_gene: .
j_gene: TRBJ2-2

CDR3aa: CASSLSDRAFGYTF
CDR3nt: TGTGCCAGCAGCCTTTCGGACAGGGCGTTTGGCTACACCTTC
abundance: many
v_gene: TRBV3-1
d_gene: TRBD1
j_gene: TRBJ1-2

CDR3aa: CASSHNAGLSNQPQHF
CDR3nt: TGCGCCAGCAGCCACAATGCAGGGTTGAGCAATCAGCCCCAGCATTTT
abundance: .
v_gene: TRBV4-1
d_gene: .
j_gene: TRBJ1-5

CDR3aa: CSATPPGVGTEAFF
CDR3nt: TGCAGTGCTACCCCCCCCGGGGTCGGCACTGAAGCTTTCTTT
abundance: .
v_gene: TRBV20-1
d_gene: .
j_gene: TRBJ1-1

CDR3aa: CASSLTDTGELFF
CDR3nt: TGTGCCAGCAGTTTGACCGACACCGGGGAGCTGTTTTTT
abundance: .
v_gene: TRBV27
d_gene: .
j_gene: TRBJ2-2

CDR3aa: CASSQELGLIYGYTF
CDR3nt: TGTGCCAGCAGCCAAGAGCTAGGTCTAATCTATGGCTACACCTTC
abundance: many
v_gene: TRBV3-1
d_gene: .
j_gene: TRBJ1-2

CDR3aa: CASTPNRVYGYTF
CDR3nt: TGTGCCAGCACGCCGAACAGGGTCTATGGCTACACCTTC
abundance: many
v_gene: TRBV12-3/TRBV12-4
d_gene: .
j_gene: TRBJ1-2

CDR3aa: CASSAHLGFRGTGELFF
CDR3nt: TGTGCCAGCAGCGCCCATTTAGGATTCAGAGGCACCGGGGAGCTGTTTTTT
abundance: once
v_gene: TRBV9
d_gene: .
j_gene: TRBJ2-2

CDR3aa: CASRGTGIYNEQFF
CDR3nt: TGTGCCAGCAGAGGGACAGGGATATACAATGAGCAGTTCTTC
abundance: many
v_gene: TRBV2
d_gene: TRBD1
j_gene: TRBJ2-1

CDR3aa: CASSTTAGTRYYNEQFF
CDR3nt: TGTGCCAGCAGCACAACGGCCGGGACTAGGTACTACAATGAGCAGTTCTTC
abundance: many
v_gene: TRBV7-9
d_gene: TRBD2
j_gene: TRBJ2-1

CDR3aa: CASKREGRDPGELFF
CDR3nt: TGTGCCAGTAAAAGGGAAGGGCGGGATCCCGGGGAGCTGTTTTTT
abundance: .
v_gene: TRBV19
d_gene: .
j_gene: TRBJ2-2

CDR3aa: CASRGSGDEQYF
CDR3nt: TGCGCCAGCAGGGGGTCGGGGGACGAGCAGTACTTC
abundance: many
v_gene: TRBV5-1
d_gene: .
j_gene: TRBJ2-7